This T cell receptor (beta chain) comes out of a study of blood T cell repertoires in COVID-19. Study-wide background: The United States, Italy and Spain supplied acute and convalescent COVID-19 samples. From T cells, B-cell-depleted T cells, or PBMCs came the material, which was cDNA or gDNA.

Germline CDR1 and CDR2: KGHSH and LQKENI. The CDR3 loop spans 15 amino acids. V was pared by 3 bases and J by 7 bases, with 10 bases of the junction left unmatched. Per the original data handling: Scientists estimated how many nucleated cells there were by amplifying reference gene primers. Sequenced by immunoSEQ multiplex PCR; TCRdb stores in-frame clones only, minus some. V and J calls and clone size are copied from that table; D and trimming were computed from the DNA. Counted here are around 150,000 clones, roughly 93% occurring once; the ten biggest clones make up about 2.3%. The sample comprised peripheral blood. V is TRBV18 and J is TRBJ1-2, with 8 positions matching TRBD1. The receptor was isolated from a man younger than 30 with acute or convalescent COVID-19. The CDR3: CASSPSRDRGGGYTF. The CDR3 bases are TGTGCCAGCTCACCGTCCCGTGACAGGGGAGGTGGCTACACCTTC.